What follows are 28 T cell receptor beta chains derived from one specimen sequenced in a study of cytomegalovirus exposure and HLA in healthy donors. Primers: 60 Vbeta forward and 13 Jbeta reverse. Profiled with immunoSEQ multiplex PCR; TCRdb holds only in-frame clones, not every one. The table has over 150,000 clones, about 68% seen once; the top ten hold around 2.3%. Sequenced: PBMCs. The receptors come from a man younger than 40 in good health and CMV-seronegative.

V is TRBV27 and J is TRBJ1-1, with TRBD1 matching over 9 bases. V lost 2 bases, J lost 1 base, and 8 bases stayed unmatched. CDR3 length equals 17 residues. The V gene's germline CDR1 is MNHEY and CDR2 SMNVEV (reference sequence). The CDR3 loop is CASSLRQGGPRNTEAFF. The CDR3 region has the DNA TGTGCCAGCAGTTTAAGACAGGGGGGTCCGAGGAACACTGAAGCTTTCTTT.

Note on this clone: One junction end disagrees with the germline gene, perhaps due to a read error. The V gene is TRBV7-7, the J gene TRBJ2-3; a weak D match, TRBD1 (6 bases). CDR3 size: 13 residues. Germline CDR1 SSHAT, CDR2 FNYEAQ (reference sequence). The CDR3 DNA reads as TGTGCTAGCAGCCGGACAGACACAGATACGCAGTATTTT. Its protein product is CASSRTDTDTQYF.

The V and J genes are TRBV18 and TRBJ1-2; no definite D call. This CDR3 spans 13 amino acids. Germline values: CDR1 KGHSH, CDR2 LQKENI. The germline V and J ends were trimmed by 3 bases and 6 bases, with 11 bases remaining between them. The CDR3 spells CASSPGLNNGYTF. CDR3 sequence (DNA): TGTGCCAGCTCACCTGGACTGAATAATGGCTACACCTTC.

Note on this clone: No DNA is shown, since the ends of the CDR3 on it are uncertain; the CDR3 is the one TCRdb lists. This chain uses TRBV9 with TRBJ1-5; the table's D call, TRBD1, was not checked against the DNA. Inclusive of both ends, the CDR3 amounts to 15 amino acids. The germline V gene has CDR1 SGDLS and CDR2 YYNGEE. This CDR3 is CASSVGQGSNQPQNF.

This sequence joins TRBV2 and TRBJ1-2; no clear D gene. CDR3 length: 13 residues. With 2 bases removed from V and 12 bases from J, the gap between germline ends came to 16 bases. Germline CDR1 and CDR2: SNHLY and FYNNEI. This CDR3 reads CASSEREGREDTF. CDR3 in DNA: TGTGCCAGCAGTGAACGGGAGGGAAGGGAGGACACCTTC.

Comment on this clone: The junction shows a germline mismatch at one end, possibly a read error. The chain combines TRBV29-1 with TRBJ1-2; 7 nucleotides align to TRBD1. CDR1 is SQVTM, CDR2 ANQGSEA, per germline. The CDR3 length is 14 residues. The DNA for the CDR3 is TGCAGCGTCCGGGACAGAGGTACTAACTATGGCTACCCCTTC. This translates into CSVRDRGTNYGYPF.

The chain recombines TRBV18 with TRBJ2-1, with 7 nucleotides matching TRBD1. CDR1 is KGHSH, CDR2 LQKENI, per germline. CDR3 length equals 14 residues. With 2 bases clipped from V and 7 bases from J, the junction kept 5 bases outside the gene matches. In DNA form, the CDR3 reads TGTGCCAGCTCACCAGAGTTGACAGGGAATGAGCAGTTCTTC. As protein: CASSPELTGNEQFF.

V gene TRBV5-6 combines with J gene TRBJ1-3; D gene uncertain. V shed 1 base and J shed 0 bases, with 8 bases lying between them. This CDR3 region has 15 residues. The germline V gene encodes CDR1 SGHDT and CDR2 YYEEEE. CDR3 region: CASSLSGDSGNTIYF. CDR3 DNA sequence: TGTGCCAGCAGCTTGAGCGGTGACTCTGGAAACACCATATATTTT.

There are a few counts of this clone. The V gene is TRBV10-3, the J gene TRBJ1-2; 7 nucleotides line up with TRBD1. The CDR3 consists of 15 residues. Germline trimming cut 2 bases from V and 2 bases from J; bases unmatched to any gene: 5. CDR1 and CDR2 (germline): ENHRY, SYGVKD. This chain's CDR3 is CAISERGQSNYGYTF. Written as DNA, the CDR3 is TGTGCCATCAGTGAGAGGGGACAGAGCAACTATGGCTACACCTTC.

The rearrangement links TRBV7-9 to TRBJ2-1, with TRBD2 identical over 7 bases. Germline values: CDR1 SEHNR, CDR2 FQNEAQ (reference sequence). V lost 8 bases, J lost 10 bases, and 11 bases stayed unmatched. CDR3 length equals 13 residues. CDR3 in DNA: TGTGCCAGCCTCGGTGTCCGGGGGGTCGAGCAGTTCTTC. This translates into CASLGVRGVEQFF. The variable domain in full, completed from reference TRBV7-9 and TRBJ2-1, reads DTGVSQNPRHKITKRGQNVTFRCDPISEHNRLYWYRQTLGQGPEFLTYFQNEAQLEKSRLLSDRFSAERPKGSFSTLEIQRTEQGDSAMYLCASLGVRGVEQFFGPGTRLTVL.

The chain couples TRBV25-1 to TRBJ2-3; 12 positions agree with TRBD2. CDR1 and CDR2 from the germline V gene are MGHDK and SYGVNS. After removal of 7 bases from V and 5 bases from J, the junction contained 4 bases not matched to a gene. The CDR3 runs 14 residues. CDR3 DNA sequence: TGTGCCAGCACTAGCGGGGGGGCCGGAGATACGCAGTATTTT. Protein sequence: CASTSGGAGDTQYF.

This chain uses TRBV28 with TRBJ1-2; TRBD1 aligns across 8 bases. This CDR3 has 14 residues. V dropped 7 bases and J dropped 3; count of bases not matched to a gene: 7. CDR1 is MDHEN and CDR2 is SYDVKM in the germline V gene. The CDR3 loop is CASIAGQAYYGYTF. The CDR3 coding sequence is TGTGCCAGCATCGCGGGACAGGCGTACTATGGCTACACCTTC.

V and J are TRBV6-6 and TRBJ2-5; 11 bases agree with TRBD2. CDR1 is MNHNY and CDR2 is SVGAGI in the germline V gene (reference sequence). With 7 bases clipped from V and 5 bases from J, the junction kept 6 bases outside the gene matches. There are 14 residues in the CDR3. CDR3 coding DNA: TGTGCCAGCACCGGACTAGCGGGTCGGGAGACCCAGTACTTC. This translates into CASTGLAGRETQYF.

The chain links TRBV7-2 to TRBJ2-3, with 7 bases aligning to TRBD1. The CDR3 sequence is 18 residues long. J was trimmed by 6 bases and V by 1 base; bases with no gene match: 16. Germline CDR1 reads SGHTA; CDR2 reads FQGNSA. The DNA of the CDR3 is TGTGCCAGCAGCTTAGTAGGACGCGGAAGGGGGCTGGCGGATACGCAGTATTTT. Protein product: CASSLVGRGRGLADTQYF.

The sample holds a few counts of this clone. This chain joins TRBV27 and TRBJ2-1, with 8 bases identical to TRBD2. There are 16 residues in the CDR3. Looked up from germline, CDR1 is MNHEY and CDR2 is SMNVEV (reference sequence). With V trimmed by 5 bases and J by 5 bases, 11 bases remained unmatched. CDR3 nucleotides: TGTGCCAGCAGTGGCGGGGGGATCAACAACCACAATGAGCAGTTCTTC. Its protein product is CASSGGGINNHNEQFF.

This clone was observed a handful of times. This chain connects TRBV5-6 to TRBJ2-5; D is unresolved. The CDR3 has 15 amino acids. V was trimmed by 3 bases and J by 2 bases, leaving 14 bases between them. The germline CDR1 and CDR2 sequences are SGHDT and YYEEEE. CDR3 sequence (DNA): TGTGCCAGCAGCTCCTACTTACAGAATCAAGAGACCCAGTACTTC. Translating it yields CASSSYLQNQETQYF. The full variable domain, in which reference TRBV5-6 and TRBJ2-5 provide the parts outside the CDR3, is DAGVTQSPTHLIKTRGQQVTLRCSPKSGHDTVSWYQQALGQGPQFIFQYYEEEERQRGNFPDRFSGHQFPNYSSELNVNALLLGDSALYLCASSSYLQNQETQYFGPGTRLLVL.

J is TRBJ1-2 and V is TRBV19; the D is unclear. The CDR3 sequence is 15 residues long. V was cut by 3 bases and J by 4 bases, with 15 bases left in between. Germline V CDR1 and CDR2: LNHDA, SQIVND (reference sequence). The CDR3 nucleotides are TGTGCCAGTAGTATCGAGGGCCAGGCGGTCTATGGCTACACCTTC. Translated: CASSIEGQAVYGYTF.

This clone was seen more than once but under ten times. The chain employs TRBV4-3 and TRBJ1-2, with no clear D. In germline, CDR1 is LGHNA, CDR2 YSLEER. V was clipped by 4 bases and J by 8 bases, with 14 bases between them. CDR3 length: 13 amino acids. The CDR3 sequence: CASSLQLGGGYTF. CDR3 nucleotide sequence: TGCGCCAGCAGCCTACAACTAGGAGGGGGCTACACCTTC.

The gene calls are TRBV19 and TRBJ1-5, with a tentative D call TRBD1 (6 bases). CDR1 and CDR2 from the germline V gene are LNHDA and SQIVND (reference sequence). There are 13 residues in the CDR3. Between the trimmed V and J ends, which lost 5 bases and 7 bases, there was a span of 12 bases. The CDR3 region has the DNA TGTGCCAGTAGTCAGGGGACACGACAGCCCCAGCATTTT. Its protein is CASSQGTRQPQHF.

This clone was seen at least ten times. The CDR3 sequence is CASSLPTGEKLFF. The CDR3 coding sequence is TGTGCCAGCAGTCTTCCGACAGGGGAAAAACTGTTTTTT. The V call is TRBV5-6, the J call TRBJ1-4, with 7 bases lining up with TRBD1. This CDR3 has 13 residues. Germline V CDR1 and CDR2: SGHDT, YYEEEE. V dropped 5 bases and J dropped 8; count of bases not matched to a gene: 6.

The chain combines TRBV7-9 with TRBJ1-1; TRBD1 might be the D (6 bases). Germline V gives CDR1 SEHNR, CDR2 FQNEAQ (reference sequence). V was clipped by 4 bases and J by 3 bases, with 15 bases between them. The CDR3 runs to 15 residues. The CDR3 reads CASSSPQGSHTEAFF. CDR3 sequence (DNA): TGTGCCAGCAGCTCACCACAGGGATCCCACACTGAAGCTTTCTTT.

This rearrangement joins TRBV9 to TRBJ2-5, with 8 bases lining up with TRBD2. Germline trimming cut 3 bases from V and 4 bases from J; bases unmatched to any gene: 8. CDR3 length equals 15 residues. Germline CDR1 SGDLS, CDR2 YYNGEE. The CDR3 DNA reads as TGTGCCAGCAGCGGGTCGGGGGGGTCGGGAGAGACCCAGTACTTC. It yields the protein CASSGSGGSGETQYF.

This sequence joins TRBV5-1 and TRBJ2-1; D remains unclear. Germline V gene data show CDR1 as SGHRS and CDR2 as YFSETQ. V dropped 4 bases and J dropped 4 bases, with 9 bases sitting between them. The length of the CDR3 is 13 residues. CDR3 nucleotides: TGCGCCAGCAGCCTTGACTTATACAATGAGCAGTTCTTC. Translated, it gives CASSLDLYNEQFF. The full variable domain, with the rest looked up from reference TRBV5-1 and TRBJ2-1, is KAGVTQTPRYLIKTRGQQVTLSCSPISGHRSVSWYQQTPGQGLQFLFEYFSETQRNKGNFPGRFSGRQFSNSRSEMNVSTLELGDSALYLCASSLDLYNEQFFGPGTRLTVL.

V and J are TRBV5-6 and TRBJ2-7; 10 bases agree with TRBD1. Trimming cost V 4 bases and J 4 bases; bases outside gene matches: 8. Germline CDR1 SGHDT, CDR2 YYEEEE. The CDR3 covers 15 residues. The CDR3 here is CASSIGTGVRYEQYF. DNA for the CDR3: TGTGCCAGCAGCATAGGGACAGGGGTTAGGTACGAGCAGTACTTC.

J is TRBJ2-7 and V is TRBV7-2, with TRBD1 identical over 7 bases. The CDR3 is 13 amino acids. Trimming at V came to 5 bases and at J to 2 bases, leaving 3 bases not matched to a gene. Germline V gene data show CDR1 as SGHTA and CDR2 as FQGNSA. DNA of the CDR3: TGTGCCAGCAGCAGGGGACAGACCTACGAGCAGTACTTC. This sequence encodes CASSRGQTYEQYF.

The chain joins TRBV7-8 to TRBJ1-2; 10 positions match TRBD1. With V trimmed by 1 base and J by 6 bases, 8 bases remained unmatched. The CDR3 is 16 amino acids. CDR1 SGHVS and CDR2 FQNEAQ come from the germline V gene. CDR3: CASSLGDRGPFDGYTF. The CDR3 nucleotides read TGTGCCAGCAGCTTAGGGGACAGGGGCCCCTTTGATGGCTACACCTTC.

With regard to this clone: One junction end does not reproduce the germline sequence, and a read error may be involved. The chain employs TRBV27 and TRBJ1-2; D is ambiguous. CDR3 length: 11 amino acids. Germline CDR1 and CDR2: MNHEY and SMNVEV (reference sequence). The CDR3, as DNA: TGTGCCAGCAGAAACAGATATGGCTACCCCTTC. It encodes CASRNRYGYPF.

The rearrangement uses TRBV7-2 and TRBJ2-5; weak D call: TRBD2 (7 bases). V lost 6 bases and J 4 bases, leaving 15 bases between the germline ends. Germline CDR1 SGHTA, CDR2 FQGNSA. The CDR3 extends over 14 amino acids. CDR3 coding DNA: TGTGCCAGCAGACTCCCCGGGGGGCCAGAGACCCAGTACTTC. The encoded protein is CASRLPGGPETQYF.